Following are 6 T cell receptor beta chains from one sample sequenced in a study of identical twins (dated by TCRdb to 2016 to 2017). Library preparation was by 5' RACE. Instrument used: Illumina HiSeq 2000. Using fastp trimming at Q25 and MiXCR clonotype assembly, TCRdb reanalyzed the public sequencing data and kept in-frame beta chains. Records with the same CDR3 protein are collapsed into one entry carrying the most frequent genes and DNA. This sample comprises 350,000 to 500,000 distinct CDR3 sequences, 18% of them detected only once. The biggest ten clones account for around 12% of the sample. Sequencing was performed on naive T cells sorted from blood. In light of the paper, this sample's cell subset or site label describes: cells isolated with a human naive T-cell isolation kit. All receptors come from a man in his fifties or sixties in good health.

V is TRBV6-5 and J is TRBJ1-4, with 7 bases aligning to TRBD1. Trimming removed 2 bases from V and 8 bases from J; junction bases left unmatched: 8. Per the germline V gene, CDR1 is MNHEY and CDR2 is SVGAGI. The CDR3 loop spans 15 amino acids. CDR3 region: CASSYKGASEEKLFF. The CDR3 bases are TGTGCCAGCAGTTACAAGGGGGCATCGGAGGAAAAACTGTTTTTT.

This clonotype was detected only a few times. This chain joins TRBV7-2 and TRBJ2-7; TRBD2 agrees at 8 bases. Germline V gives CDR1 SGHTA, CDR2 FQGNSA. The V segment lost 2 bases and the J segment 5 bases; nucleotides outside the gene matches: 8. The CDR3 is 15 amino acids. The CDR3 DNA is TGTGCCAGCAGCTTATCTCCAGCGGGGGCAGACGAGCAGTACTTC. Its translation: CASSLSPAGADEQYF. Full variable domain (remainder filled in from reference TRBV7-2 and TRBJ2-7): GAGVSQSPSNKVTEKGKDVELRCDPISGHTALYWYRQSLGQGLEFLIYFQGNSAPDKSGLPSDRFSAERTGGSVSTLTIQRTQQEDSAVYLCASSLSPAGADEQYFGPGTRLTVT.

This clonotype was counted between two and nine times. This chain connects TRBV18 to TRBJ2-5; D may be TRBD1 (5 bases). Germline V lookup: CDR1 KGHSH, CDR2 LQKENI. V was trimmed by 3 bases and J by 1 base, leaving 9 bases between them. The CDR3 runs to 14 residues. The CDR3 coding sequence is TGTGCCAGCTCACCCGTAACAGGCCAAGAGACCCAGTACTTC. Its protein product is CASSPVTGQETQYF.

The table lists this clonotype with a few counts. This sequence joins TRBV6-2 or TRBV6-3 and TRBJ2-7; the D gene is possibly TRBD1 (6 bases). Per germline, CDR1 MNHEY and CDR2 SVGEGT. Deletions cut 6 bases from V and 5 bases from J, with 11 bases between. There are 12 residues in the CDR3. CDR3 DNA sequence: TGTGCCAGCAGGGACAGCATCAACGAGCAGTACTTC. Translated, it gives CASRDSINEQYF.

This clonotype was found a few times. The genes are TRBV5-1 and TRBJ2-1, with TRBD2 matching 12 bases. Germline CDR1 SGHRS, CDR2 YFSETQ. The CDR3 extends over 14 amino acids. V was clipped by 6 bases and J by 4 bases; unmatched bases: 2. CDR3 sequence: CASKLAGGYNEQFF. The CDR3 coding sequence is TGCGCCAGCAAACTAGCGGGGGGTTACAATGAGCAGTTCTTC.

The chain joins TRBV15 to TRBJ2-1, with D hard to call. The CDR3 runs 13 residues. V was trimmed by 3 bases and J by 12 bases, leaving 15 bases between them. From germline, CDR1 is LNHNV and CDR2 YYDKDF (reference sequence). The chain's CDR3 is CATSRDHYLGQFF. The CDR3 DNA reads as TGTGCCACCAGCAGGGACCATTATCTCGGGCAGTTCTTC.